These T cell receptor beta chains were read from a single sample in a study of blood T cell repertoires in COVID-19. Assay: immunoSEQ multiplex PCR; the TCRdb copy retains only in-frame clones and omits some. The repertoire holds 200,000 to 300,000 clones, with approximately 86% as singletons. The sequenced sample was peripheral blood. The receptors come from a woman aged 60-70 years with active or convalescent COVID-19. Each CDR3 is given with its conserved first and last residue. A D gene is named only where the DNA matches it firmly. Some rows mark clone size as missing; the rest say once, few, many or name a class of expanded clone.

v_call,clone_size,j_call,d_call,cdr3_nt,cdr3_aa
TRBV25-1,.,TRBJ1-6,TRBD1,TGTGCCAGCAGTGTCCCAGGGGGCCATTCACCCCTCCACTTT,CASSVPGGHSPLHF
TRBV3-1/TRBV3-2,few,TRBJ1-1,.,TGTGCCAGCAGCCCTTCACCGAGCATGGCTGAAGCTTTCTTT,CASSPSPSMAEAFF
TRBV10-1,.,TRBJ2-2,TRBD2,TGCGCCAGCGGGACTAGCAGGAACACCGGGGAGCTGTTTTTT,CASGTSRNTGELFF
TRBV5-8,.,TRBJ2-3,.,TGTGCCAGCAGCTTGGTGTCAGGGTGGGGCACAGATACGCAGTATTTT,CASSLVSGWGTDTQYF
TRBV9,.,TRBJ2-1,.,TGTGCCAGCAGCGTAGGTCCGGAGGGGCCTCCCTACAATGAGCAGTTCTTC,CASSVGPEGPPYNEQFF
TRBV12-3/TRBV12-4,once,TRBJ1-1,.,TGTGCCAGCAGTCAGGACAGAGGCGCTTTCTTT,CASSQDRGAFF
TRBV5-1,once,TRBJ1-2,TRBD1,TGCGCCAGCAGCTCCTCTCCCGGGACAGGCTATGGCTACACCTTC,CASSSSPGTGYGYTF
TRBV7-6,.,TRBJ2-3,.,TGTGCCAGCAGCCCGTCACGAGGCACAGATACGCAGTATTTT,CASSPSRGTDTQYF
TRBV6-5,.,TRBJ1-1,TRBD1,TGTGCCAGCACCCCATCCGACAGGGGCTCTGGTGAAGCTTTCTTT,CASTPSDRGSGEAFF
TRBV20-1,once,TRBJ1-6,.,TGCAGTGCTAGTAACACAGGGCTGAGCTCCTATAATTCACCCCTCCACTTT,CSASNTGLSSYNSPLHF
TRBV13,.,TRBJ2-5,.,TGTGCCAGCAGCATACTCAACAGGGTCGGGGAGACCCAGTACTTC,CASSILNRVGETQYF
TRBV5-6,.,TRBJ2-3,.,TGTGCCAGCAGTTATGGCCGGAGTAGCACAGATACGCAGTATTTT,CASSYGRSSTDTQYF
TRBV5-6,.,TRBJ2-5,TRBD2,TGTGCCAGCAGCACTCGACTAGCGGGGGGGGTAGAGACCCAGTACTTC,CASSTRLAGGVETQYF
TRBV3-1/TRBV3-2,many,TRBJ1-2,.,TGTGCCAGCAGCCTATCCCTAACCCGAAACTATGGCTACACCTTC,CASSLSLTRNYGYTF
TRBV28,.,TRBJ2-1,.,TGTGCCAGCAGTTTGGTTGTTAGCGGATTTGGCTCCTACAATGAGCAGTTCTTC,CASSLVVSGFGSYNEQFF
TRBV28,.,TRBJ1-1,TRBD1,TGTGCCAGCAGTCCCGGGACAGGGTGGGGCACTGAAGCTTTCTTT,CASSPGTGWGTEAFF
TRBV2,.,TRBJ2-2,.,TGTGCCAGCATGTGGGAGCTTAACACCGGGGAGCTGTTTTTT,CASMWELNTGELFF
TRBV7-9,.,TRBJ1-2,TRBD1,TGTGCCAGCAGTCCTGGACAGGCGAGTGGCTACACCTTC,CASSPGQASGYTF
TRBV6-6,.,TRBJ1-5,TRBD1,TGTGCCAGCAGTTACAACGACAGGGCAAATCAGCCCCAGCATTTT,CASSYNDRANQPQHF
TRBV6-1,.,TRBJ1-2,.,TGTGCCAGCAGTGAACTCGCAGAGGGCCGGGGCTACACCTTC,CASSELAEGRGYTF
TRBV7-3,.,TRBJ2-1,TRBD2,TGTGCCAGCAGCCTCACGGGAACTAGCGAGTACAATGAGCAGTTCTTC,CASSLTGTSEYNEQFF
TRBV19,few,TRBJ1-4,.,TGTGCCAGTAGGACCGAATCGGGGGGAGCTGAGGGTGAAAAACTGTTTTTT,CASRTESGGAEGEKLFF
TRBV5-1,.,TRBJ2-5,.,TGCGCCAGCAGCTGGGCCAGGCAAGAGACCCAGTACTTC,CASSWARQETQYF
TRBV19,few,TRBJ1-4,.,TGTGCCAGTAGTTTAGGGCTCGGCCGGGGTGGAGAAAAACTGTTTTTT,CASSLGLGRGGEKLFF
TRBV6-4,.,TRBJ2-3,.,TGTGCCAGCAGTGACTCGGGCCGCCCAGATACGCAGTATTTT,CASSDSGRPDTQYF
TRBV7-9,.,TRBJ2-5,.,TGTGCCAGCAGCTTCGCAGGACAGACAAACCAAGAGACCCAGTACTTC,CASSFAGQTNQETQYF
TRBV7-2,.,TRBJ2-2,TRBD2,TGTGCCAGCAGCTACGTAGCGGGGGTGAGGACCGGGGAGCTGTTTTTT,CASSYVAGVRTGELFF
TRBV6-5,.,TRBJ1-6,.,TGTGCCAGCAGCCCCCAGAGACGGGGGTCACCCCTCCACTTT,CASSPQRRGSPLHF
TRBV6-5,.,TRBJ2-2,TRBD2,TGTGCCAGCAGCATCCTAGCGGGAGGGGCCGGGGAGCTGTTTTTT,CASSILAGGAGELFF
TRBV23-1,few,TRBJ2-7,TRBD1,TGCGCCAGCAGTCAACCGAGACAGGGTCTGGGGGAGCAGTACTTC,CASSQPRQGLGEQYF
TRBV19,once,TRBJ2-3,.,TGTGCCAGTAGTCCATCCGGGGGCACAGATACGCAGTATTTT,CASSPSGGTDTQYF
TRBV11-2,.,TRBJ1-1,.,TGTGCCAGCAGCTTAGATCGACCCGGGACAATCATGAACACTGAAGCTTTCTTT,CASSLDRPGTIMNTEAFF
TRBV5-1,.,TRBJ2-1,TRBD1,TGCGCCAGCAGCATAGGACAGGGCCGGAGTGAGCAGTTCTTC,CASSIGQGRSEQFF
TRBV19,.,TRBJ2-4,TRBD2,TGTGCCAGTAGTCCCCGAGAAGCGGGATGGGACATTCAGTACTTC,CASSPREAGWDIQYF
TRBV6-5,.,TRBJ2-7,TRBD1,TGTGCCGCAGGGGGACAGGACCCTATAGGGCAGTACTTC,CAAGGQDPIGQYF
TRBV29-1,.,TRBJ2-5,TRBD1,TGCAGCGTGACAGGGGCCCAAGAGACCCAGTACTTC,CSVTGAQETQYF
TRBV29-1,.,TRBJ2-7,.,TGCAGCGTTGGGACACTTTTCGGCGAGCAGTACTTC,CSVGTLFGEQYF
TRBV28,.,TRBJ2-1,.,TGTGCCAGCAGTTTACAGCGGAACTCCTACAATGAGCAGTTCTTC,CASSLQRNSYNEQFF
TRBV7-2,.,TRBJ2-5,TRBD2,TGTGCCAGCAGCTTCGGCGGGAGGGAGACCCAGTACTTC,CASSFGGRETQYF
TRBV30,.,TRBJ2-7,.,TGTGCCTGGAGCGGTGGGGGCCAAGGAGAGCAGTACTTC,CAWSGGGQGEQYF
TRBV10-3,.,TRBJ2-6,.,TGTGCCATCAGTGACCTCGGTCCGACGGGACTGAACGATGGGGCCAACGTCCTGACTTTC,CAISDLGPTGLNDGANVLTF
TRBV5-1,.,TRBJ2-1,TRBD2,TGCGCCAGCAGACAGACTAGCGGGAGCTCCTACAATGAGCAGTTCTTC,CASRQTSGSSYNEQFF
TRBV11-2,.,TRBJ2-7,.,TGTGCCAGCAGCTTAGACGCGGATACCTACGAGCAGTACTTC,CASSLDADTYEQYF
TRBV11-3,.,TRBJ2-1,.,TGTGCCAGCAGCCCGGGGGTTCTCAAAGGCAATGAGCAGTTCTTC,CASSPGVLKGNEQFF
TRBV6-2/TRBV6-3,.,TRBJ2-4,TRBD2,TGTGCCAGCAGCCCTAGCGGGGGGGCCGGAAACATTCAGTACTTC,CASSPSGGAGNIQYF
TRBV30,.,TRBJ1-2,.,TGTGCCTGTTACAGGCGTCCCTACGGCTACACCTTC,CACYRRPYGYTF
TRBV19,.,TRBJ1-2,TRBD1,TGTGCCAGTAGTATGAGGGGGACAGGGGGCGGCTACACCTTC,CASSMRGTGGGYTF
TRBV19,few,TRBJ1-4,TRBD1,TGTGCCAGTACCGCAGTCAGGACAGGCAGTGAAAAACTGTTTTTT,CASTAVRTGSEKLFF